These T cell receptor beta chains were read from a single sample in a study of blood T cell repertoires in COVID-19. TCRdb's table, derived via immunoSEQ multiplex PCR, lists solely in-frame clones and lacks some. Of tens of thousands of clones in the sample, around 80% were seen once. Sample: peripheral blood. The receptors originated from a man in his sixties with active or convalescent COVID-19. CDR3s include the opening cysteine and the closing phenylalanine or tryptophan. D genes are given only for firm matches. Some rows mark clone size as missing; the rest say once, few, many or name a class of expanded clone.

v_call: TRBV25-1
j_call: TRBJ2-7
clone_size: .
d_call: TRBD1
cdr3_length: 15
cdr3_nt: TGTGCCAGCAGTGACCATAGGACAGGTTCCTACGAGCAGTACTTC
cdr3_aa: CASSDHRTGSYEQYF

v_call: TRBV28
j_call: TRBJ1-1
clone_size: .
d_call: TRBD1
cdr3_length: 13
cdr3_nt: TGTGCCAGCAACTACAGGGGGATACTGGGAGCTTTCTTT
cdr3_aa: CASNYRGILGAFF

v_call: TRBV2
j_call: TRBJ1-5
clone_size: .
d_call: .
cdr3_length: 15
cdr3_nt: TGTGCCAGCAATCCCGAGGGTAGGCTCGGTCAGCCCCAGCATTTT
cdr3_aa: CASNPEGRLGQPQHF

v_call: TRBV4-1
j_call: TRBJ1-2
clone_size: few
d_call: .
cdr3_length: 17
cdr3_nt: TGCGCCAGCAGCCAAGGCATTGACCAGCTAGATAACTATGGCTACACCTTC
cdr3_aa: CASSQGIDQLDNYGYTF

v_call: TRBV10-2
j_call: TRBJ2-2
clone_size: .
d_call: .
cdr3_length: 14
cdr3_nt: TGCGCCGCCCGCGGGGTTATGAACACCGGGGAGCTGTTTTTT
cdr3_aa: CAARGVMNTGELFF

v_call: TRBV10-3
j_call: TRBJ1-1
clone_size: few
d_call: .
cdr3_length: 13
cdr3_nt: TGTGCCATCAGTCCCGACAGTTACACTGAAGCTTTCTTT
cdr3_aa: CAISPDSYTEAFF

v_call: TRBV2
j_call: TRBJ2-2
clone_size: .
d_call: .
cdr3_length: 15
cdr3_nt: TGTGCCAGCAGTCCATTGAGGTCCAACACCGGGGAGCTGTTTTTT
cdr3_aa: CASSPLRSNTGELFF

v_call: TRBV5-1
j_call: TRBJ2-1
clone_size: .
d_call: TRBD2
cdr3_length: 13
cdr3_nt: TGCGCCAGCAGCCCGAACGTAGCGGGTGAGCAGTTCTTC
cdr3_aa: CASSPNVAGEQFF

v_call: TRBV2
j_call: TRBJ2-2
clone_size: .
d_call: .
cdr3_length: 15
cdr3_nt: TGTGCCAGCAGTGAATGGGGACATCCCACCGGGGAGCTGTTTTTT
cdr3_aa: CASSEWGHPTGELFF

v_call: TRBV5-1
j_call: TRBJ2-7
clone_size: .
d_call: TRBD1
cdr3_length: 16
cdr3_nt: TGCGCCAGCAGCCAAACCCCGAGGACAGGGTCCTACGAGCAGTACTTC
cdr3_aa: CASSQTPRTGSYEQYF

v_call: TRBV13
j_call: TRBJ2-2
clone_size: .
d_call: .
cdr3_length: 12
cdr3_nt: TGTGCCAGCAGCTTAGTTCTCGGGGAGCTGTTTTTT
cdr3_aa: CASSLVLGELFF

v_call: TRBV5-4
j_call: TRBJ2-2
clone_size: .
d_call: TRBD2
cdr3_length: 16
cdr3_nt: TGTGCCAGCAGCTTGAGCGGGCGGGGGGGCGCCGGGGAGCTGTTTTTT
cdr3_aa: CASSLSGRGGAGELFF

v_call: TRBV3-1/TRBV3-2
j_call: TRBJ1-4
clone_size: .
d_call: TRBD1
cdr3_length: 18
cdr3_nt: TGTGCCAGCAGCCCCCGGACAGGGAACGTTGCAACTAATGAAAAACTGTTTTTT
cdr3_aa: CASSPRTGNVATNEKLFF

v_call: TRBV1
j_call: TRBJ2-2
clone_size: .
d_call: .
cdr3_length: 16
cdr3_nt: TGCACCAGCAGCCAATACCGGGACAGGGGGACCGGGGAGCTGTTTTTT
cdr3_aa: CTSSQYRDRGTGELFF

v_call: TRBV7-9
j_call: TRBJ1-4
clone_size: .
d_call: .
cdr3_length: 13
cdr3_nt: TGTGCCAGCAGCTTTGCCGGTGATGAAAAACTGTTTTTT
cdr3_aa: CASSFAGDEKLFF

v_call: TRBV27
j_call: TRBJ2-3
clone_size: .
d_call: TRBD2
cdr3_length: 13
cdr3_nt: TGTGCCAGCAAGCGGGGCTCCGCAGATACGCAGTATTTT
cdr3_aa: CASKRGSADTQYF

v_call: TRBV5-4
j_call: TRBJ2-7
clone_size: .
d_call: TRBD1
cdr3_length: 16
cdr3_nt: TGTGCCAGCAGCCCAGGGGGGGCGGGACAGGGCTACGAGCAGTACTTC
cdr3_aa: CASSPGGAGQGYEQYF

v_call: TRBV27
j_call: TRBJ2-7
clone_size: .
d_call: .
cdr3_length: 15
cdr3_nt: TGTGCCAGCAGCCCCGGAGGGGGCTCAGCCTACGAGCAGTACTTC
cdr3_aa: CASSPGGGSAYEQYF

v_call: TRBV28
j_call: TRBJ2-7
clone_size: .
d_call: TRBD1
cdr3_length: 14
cdr3_nt: TGTGCCAGCACCCTGGACAGGGCTCGATACGAGCAGTACTTC
cdr3_aa: CASTLDRARYEQYF

v_call: TRBV7-9
j_call: TRBJ1-1
clone_size: .
d_call: TRBD1
cdr3_length: 14
cdr3_nt: TGTGCCAGCAGCTCACAGGGGGGCGGCACTGAAGCTTTCTTT
cdr3_aa: CASSSQGGGTEAFF

v_call: TRBV20-1
j_call: TRBJ2-2
clone_size: .
d_call: .
cdr3_length: 14
cdr3_nt: TGCAGTGCTAGTGGGGGGCCTAACACCGGGGAGCTGTTTTTT
cdr3_aa: CSASGGPNTGELFF

v_call: TRBV18
j_call: TRBJ1-1
clone_size: .
d_call: .
cdr3_length: 12
cdr3_nt: TGTGCCAGCTCACCACTCTCGGGTGAAGCTTTCTTT
cdr3_aa: CASSPLSGEAFF

v_call: TRBV28
j_call: TRBJ2-1
clone_size: .
d_call: TRBD2
cdr3_length: 13
cdr3_nt: TGTGCCAGCGGCGAGCGGGGTTACAATGAGCAGTTCTTC
cdr3_aa: CASGERGYNEQFF

v_call: TRBV20-1
j_call: TRBJ1-2
clone_size: .
d_call: TRBD1
cdr3_length: 11
cdr3_nt: TGCAGTGTCTGGACAGGGTATGGCTACACCTTC
cdr3_aa: CSVWTGYGYTF

v_call: TRBV4-2
j_call: TRBJ2-1
clone_size: .
d_call: .
cdr3_length: 15
cdr3_nt: TGTGCCAGCAGCCAAGCAGGGATTGGGTGGGATGAGCAGTTCTTC
cdr3_aa: CASSQAGIGWDEQFF

v_call: TRBV3-1/TRBV3-2
j_call: TRBJ2-5
clone_size: .
d_call: TRBD2
cdr3_length: 18
cdr3_nt: TGTGCCAGCAGCCAAGATAGCGGGGGGGTTTCTCACCAAGAGACCCAGTACTTC
cdr3_aa: CASSQDSGGVSHQETQYF

v_call: TRBV3-1/TRBV3-2
j_call: TRBJ2-1
clone_size: many
d_call: .
cdr3_length: 12
cdr3_nt: TGTGCCAGCAGCCTTAGATACAATGAGCAGTTCTTC
cdr3_aa: CASSLRYNEQFF

v_call: TRBV6-2/TRBV6-3
j_call: TRBJ1-2
clone_size: .
d_call: .
cdr3_length: 12
cdr3_nt: TGTGCCAGCAGCTTTGGGCAATTTGGCTACACCTTC
cdr3_aa: CASSFGQFGYTF

v_call: TRBV4-1
j_call: TRBJ2-1
clone_size: .
d_call: TRBD2
cdr3_length: 19
cdr3_nt: TGCGCCAGCAGCCAACCGGGACTAGCGGGGGGGCCCTCCTACAATGAGCAGTTCTTC
cdr3_aa: CASSQPGLAGGPSYNEQFF

v_call: TRBV11-2
j_call: TRBJ1-1
clone_size: many
d_call: .
cdr3_length: 13
cdr3_nt: TGTGCCAGCAGCTTAAGCGAAGCCGTTCGAGCTTTCTTT
cdr3_aa: CASSLSEAVRAFF

v_call: TRBV2
j_call: TRBJ1-1
clone_size: .
d_call: TRBD1
cdr3_length: 15
cdr3_nt: TGTGCCAGCAGGGGATCCGGGACAGGGTGGACTGAAGCTTTCTTT
cdr3_aa: CASRGSGTGWTEAFF

v_call: TRBV29-1
j_call: TRBJ1-4
clone_size: .
d_call: TRBD1
cdr3_length: 15
cdr3_nt: TGCAGCGTCAAAAGGGGGCAGGGGGCTGGTGAAAAACTGTTTTTT
cdr3_aa: CSVKRGQGAGEKLFF

v_call: TRBV4-2
j_call: TRBJ1-6
clone_size: .
d_call: .
cdr3_length: 16
cdr3_nt: TGTGCCAGCAGCCAAGATTCCGGGACAAGGGATTCACCCCTCCACTTT
cdr3_aa: CASSQDSGTRDSPLHF

v_call: TRBV2
j_call: TRBJ2-2
clone_size: .
d_call: TRBD2
cdr3_length: 18
cdr3_nt: TGTGCCAGCAGTGCCGGGACTAGCGGGGGGGGCGGCACCGGGGAGCTGTTTTTT
cdr3_aa: CASSAGTSGGGGTGELFF

v_call: TRBV6-2/TRBV6-3
j_call: TRBJ2-7
clone_size: once
d_call: .
cdr3_length: 14
cdr3_nt: TGTGCCAGCAGTGCAGGGGCCATCTCCTACGAGCAGTACTTC
cdr3_aa: CASSAGAISYEQYF

v_call: TRBV5-1
j_call: TRBJ1-4
clone_size: .
d_call: TRBD1
cdr3_length: 15
cdr3_nt: TGCGCCAGCAGCTTTACAGGAGACAGGGGAGAAAAACTGTTTTTT
cdr3_aa: CASSFTGDRGEKLFF

v_call: TRBV6-1
j_call: TRBJ1-2
clone_size: .
d_call: .
cdr3_length: 14
cdr3_nt: TGTGCCAGCAGTGAGGACTCCCGGATATTTGGCTACACCTTC
cdr3_aa: CASSEDSRIFGYTF

v_call: TRBV2
j_call: TRBJ2-1
clone_size: .
d_call: TRBD1
cdr3_length: 14
cdr3_nt: TGTGCCAGCAGAGGACAGGGAGATTACAATGAGCAGTTCTTC
cdr3_aa: CASRGQGDYNEQFF

v_call: TRBV7-2
j_call: TRBJ2-5
clone_size: .
d_call: TRBD1
cdr3_length: 14
cdr3_nt: TGTGCCAGCAGCGAGAAGACAGGGGGGGAGACCCAGTACTTC
cdr3_aa: CASSEKTGGETQYF

v_call: TRBV18
j_call: TRBJ1-2
clone_size: .
d_call: .
cdr3_length: 14
cdr3_nt: TGTGCCAGCTCACCAAAGGAGGGGAAGGACGGCTACACCTTC
cdr3_aa: CASSPKEGKDGYTF

v_call: TRBV10-3
j_call: TRBJ1-5
clone_size: .
d_call: .
cdr3_length: 12
cdr3_nt: TGTGCCATCAGTGAGTTTATTCAGCCCCAGCATTTT
cdr3_aa: CAISEFIQPQHF

v_call: TRBV5-4
j_call: TRBJ2-7
clone_size: .
d_call: TRBD1
cdr3_length: 15
cdr3_nt: TGTGCCAGCAGCAGACGGGACAGTAGCTCCTACGAGCAGTACTTC
cdr3_aa: CASSRRDSSSYEQYF

v_call: TRBV6-2/TRBV6-3
j_call: TRBJ2-5
clone_size: .
d_call: TRBD2
cdr3_length: 17
cdr3_nt: TGTGCCAGCAGTTACGGTGGACTAGCGGGGGGGCTAGAGACCCAGTACTTC
cdr3_aa: CASSYGGLAGGLETQYF

v_call: TRBV7-9
j_call: TRBJ2-2
clone_size: once
d_call: .
cdr3_length: 13
cdr3_nt: TGTGCCGACGAGGCCAGGAACACCGGGGAGCTGTTTTTT
cdr3_aa: CADEARNTGELFF

v_call: TRBV4-1
j_call: TRBJ2-5
clone_size: .
d_call: TRBD2
cdr3_length: 15
cdr3_nt: TGCGCCAGCAGCCATGTATCCAACGGGGGGGAGACCCAGTACTTC
cdr3_aa: CASSHVSNGGETQYF

v_call: TRBV10-3
j_call: TRBJ1-1
clone_size: .
d_call: .
cdr3_length: 13
cdr3_nt: TGTGCCATCACCGTGGGGGCGGGCACTGAAGCTTTCTTT
cdr3_aa: CAITVGAGTEAFF

v_call: TRBV12-5
j_call: TRBJ1-1
clone_size: .
d_call: TRBD1
cdr3_length: 18
cdr3_nt: TGTGCTAGTGCCCCTCCGTACGGGACAGGGGCACTGAACACTGAAGCTTTCTTT
cdr3_aa: CASAPPYGTGALNTEAFF

v_call: TRBV4-2
j_call: TRBJ2-1
clone_size: .
d_call: TRBD2
cdr3_length: 17
cdr3_nt: TGTGCCAGCAGCCAAGATACTAGCGGGGGGGTAATCAATGAGCAGTTCTTC
cdr3_aa: CASSQDTSGGVINEQFF

v_call: TRBV5-1
j_call: TRBJ1-2
clone_size: .
d_call: .
cdr3_length: 14
cdr3_nt: TGCGCCAGCAGCTTGGAGCCAGGGAACTATGGCTACACCTTC
cdr3_aa: CASSLEPGNYGYTF